A single T cell receptor (beta chain) is shown here with its context. The CDR3 spans 13 residues. The V end was cut by 5 bases, the J end by 8 bases, with 15 bases between. Germline V CDR1 and CDR2: LNHDA, SQIVND (reference sequence). The sample comes from a study of blood T cell repertoires in COVID-19. Sequencing was performed with immunoSEQ multiplex PCR; in TCRdb, only in-frame clones are kept and a portion is missing. The sample carries over 150,000 clones, roughly 87% recorded once. The material sequenced was PBMCs or T cells enriched from blood (not recorded which). This rearrangement joins TRBV19 to TRBJ1-1, with a tentative D call TRBD1 (6 bases). The TCR comes from a woman aged 50 to 65 who had recovered from COVID-19. Here the CDR3 reads CASSQDQGREAFF. For the CDR3, the DNA is TGTGCCAGTAGTCAAGACCAGGGGCGAGAAGCTTTCTTT.